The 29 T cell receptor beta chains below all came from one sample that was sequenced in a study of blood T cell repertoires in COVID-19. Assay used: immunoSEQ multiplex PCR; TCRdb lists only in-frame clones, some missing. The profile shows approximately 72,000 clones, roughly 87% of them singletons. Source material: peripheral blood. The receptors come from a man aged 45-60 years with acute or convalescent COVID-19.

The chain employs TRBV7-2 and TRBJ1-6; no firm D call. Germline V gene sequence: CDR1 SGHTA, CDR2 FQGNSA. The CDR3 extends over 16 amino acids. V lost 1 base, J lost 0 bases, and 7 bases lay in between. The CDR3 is CASSLVAVSYNSPLHF. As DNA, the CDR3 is TGTGCCAGCAGCTTAGTCGCGGTCTCCTATAATTCACCCCTCCACTTT.

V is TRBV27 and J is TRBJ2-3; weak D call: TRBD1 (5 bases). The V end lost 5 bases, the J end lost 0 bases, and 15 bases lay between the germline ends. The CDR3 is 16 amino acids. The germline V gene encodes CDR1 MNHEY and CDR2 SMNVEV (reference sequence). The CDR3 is CASSGAQGPSTDTQYF. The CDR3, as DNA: TGTGCCAGCAGTGGGGCACAAGGCCCTAGCACAGATACGCAGTATTTT.

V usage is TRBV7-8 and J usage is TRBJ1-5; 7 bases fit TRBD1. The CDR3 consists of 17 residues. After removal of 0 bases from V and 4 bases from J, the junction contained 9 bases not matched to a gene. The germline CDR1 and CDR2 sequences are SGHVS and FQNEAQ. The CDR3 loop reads CASSLAFGTANNQPQHF. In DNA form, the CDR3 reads TGTGCCAGCAGCTTAGCTTTCGGGACAGCGAATAATCAGCCCCAGCATTTT.

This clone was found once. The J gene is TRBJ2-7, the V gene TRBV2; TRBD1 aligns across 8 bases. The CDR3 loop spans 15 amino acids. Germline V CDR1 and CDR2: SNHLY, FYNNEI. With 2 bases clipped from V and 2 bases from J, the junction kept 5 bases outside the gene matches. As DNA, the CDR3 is TGTGCCAGCAGTGAACGGGGACAGGAGACCTACGAGCAGTACTTC. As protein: CASSERGQETYEQYF. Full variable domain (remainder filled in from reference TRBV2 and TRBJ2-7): EPEVTQTPSHQVTQMGQEVILRCVPISNHLYFYWYRQILGQKVEFLVSFYNNEISEKSEIFDDQFSVERPDGSNFTLKIRSTKLEDSAMYFCASSERGQETYEQYFGPGTRLTVT.

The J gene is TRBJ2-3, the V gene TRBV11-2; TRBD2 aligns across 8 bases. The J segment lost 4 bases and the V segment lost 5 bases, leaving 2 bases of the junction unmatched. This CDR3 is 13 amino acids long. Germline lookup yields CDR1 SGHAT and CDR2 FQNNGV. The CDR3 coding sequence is TGTGCCAGCAGCACAGCGGGGGCAGATACGCAGTATTTT. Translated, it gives CASSTAGADTQYF.

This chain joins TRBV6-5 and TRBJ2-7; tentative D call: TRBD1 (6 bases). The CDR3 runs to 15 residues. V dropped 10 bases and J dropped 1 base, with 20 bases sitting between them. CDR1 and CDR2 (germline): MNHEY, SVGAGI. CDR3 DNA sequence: TGTGCCATTCAAGAATACCGGGACACATCCTACGAGCAGTACTTC. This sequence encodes CAIQEYRDTSYEQYF.

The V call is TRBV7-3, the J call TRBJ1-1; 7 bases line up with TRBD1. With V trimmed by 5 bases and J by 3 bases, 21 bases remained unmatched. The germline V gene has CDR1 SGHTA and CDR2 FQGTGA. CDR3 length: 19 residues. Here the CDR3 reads CASSKKKPSTGLEHTEAFF. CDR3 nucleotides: TGTGCCAGCAGCAAAAAAAAACCTTCGACAGGGTTGGAGCACACTGAAGCTTTCTTT.

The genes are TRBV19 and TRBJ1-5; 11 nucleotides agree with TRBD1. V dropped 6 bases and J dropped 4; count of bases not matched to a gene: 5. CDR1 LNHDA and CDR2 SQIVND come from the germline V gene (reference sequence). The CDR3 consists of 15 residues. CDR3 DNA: TGTGCCAGTAGGCAGGACAGGGGGCGAAATCAGCCCCAGCATTTT. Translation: CASRQDRGRNQPQHF.

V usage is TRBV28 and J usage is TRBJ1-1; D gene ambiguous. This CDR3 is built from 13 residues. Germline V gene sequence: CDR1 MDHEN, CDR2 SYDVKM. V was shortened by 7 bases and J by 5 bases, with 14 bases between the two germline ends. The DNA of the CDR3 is TGTGCCAGCACCCCCGTGACTGGGACTGAAGCTTTCTTT. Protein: CASTPVTGTEAFF.

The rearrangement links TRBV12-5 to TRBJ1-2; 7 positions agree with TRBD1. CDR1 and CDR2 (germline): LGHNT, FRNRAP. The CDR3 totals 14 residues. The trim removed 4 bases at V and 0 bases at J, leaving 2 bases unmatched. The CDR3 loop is CASGYGTANYGYTF. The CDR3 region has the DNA TGTGCTAGTGGTTACGGGACAGCTAACTATGGCTACACCTTC.

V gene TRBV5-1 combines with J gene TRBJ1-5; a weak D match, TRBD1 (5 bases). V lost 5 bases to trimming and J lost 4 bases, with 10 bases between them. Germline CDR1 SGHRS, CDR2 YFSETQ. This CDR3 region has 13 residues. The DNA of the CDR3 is TGCGCCAGCAGTACGGGGGATAATCAGCCCCAGCATTTT. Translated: CASSTGDNQPQHF. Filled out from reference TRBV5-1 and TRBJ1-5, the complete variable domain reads KAGVTQTPRYLIKTRGQQVTLSCSPISGHRSVSWYQQTPGQGLQFLFEYFSETQRNKGNFPGRFSGRQFSNSRSEMNVSTLELGDSALYLCASSTGDNQPQHFGDGTRLSIL.

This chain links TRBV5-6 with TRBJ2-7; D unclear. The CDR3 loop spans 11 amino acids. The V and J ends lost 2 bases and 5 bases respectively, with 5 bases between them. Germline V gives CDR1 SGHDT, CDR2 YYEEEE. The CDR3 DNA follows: TGTGCCAGCAGCTTCTCTAACGAGCAGTACTTC. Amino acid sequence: CASSFSNEQYF.

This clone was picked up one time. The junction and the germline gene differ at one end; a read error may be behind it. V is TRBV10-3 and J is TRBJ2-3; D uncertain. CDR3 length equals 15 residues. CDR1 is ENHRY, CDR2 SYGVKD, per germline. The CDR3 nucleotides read TGTGCCAACAGTGAAAGGCTTAGCTCCTCCGATACGCAGTATTTT. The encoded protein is CANSERLSSSDTQYF.

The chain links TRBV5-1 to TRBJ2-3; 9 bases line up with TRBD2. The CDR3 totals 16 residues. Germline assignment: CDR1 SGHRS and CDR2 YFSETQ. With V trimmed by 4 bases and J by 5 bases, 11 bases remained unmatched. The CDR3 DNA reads TGCGCCAGCAGCCCTGGGGCGGGGGGGCGTATAGATACGCAGTATTTT. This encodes CASSPGAGGRIDTQYF.

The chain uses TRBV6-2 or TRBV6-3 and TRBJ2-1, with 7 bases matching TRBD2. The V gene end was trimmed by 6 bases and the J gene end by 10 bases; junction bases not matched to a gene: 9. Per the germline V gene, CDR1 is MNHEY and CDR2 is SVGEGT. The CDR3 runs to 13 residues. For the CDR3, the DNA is TGTGCCAGCAGCCTCGGACTAGTCGGCGAGCAGTTCTTC. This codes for CASSLGLVGEQFF.

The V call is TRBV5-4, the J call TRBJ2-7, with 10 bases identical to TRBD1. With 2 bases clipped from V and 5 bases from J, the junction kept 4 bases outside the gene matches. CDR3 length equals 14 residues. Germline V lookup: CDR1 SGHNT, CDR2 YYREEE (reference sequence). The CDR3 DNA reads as TGTGCCAGCAGCTTCCCCGGGACAGGGGACGAGCAGTACTTC. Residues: CASSFPGTGDEQYF.

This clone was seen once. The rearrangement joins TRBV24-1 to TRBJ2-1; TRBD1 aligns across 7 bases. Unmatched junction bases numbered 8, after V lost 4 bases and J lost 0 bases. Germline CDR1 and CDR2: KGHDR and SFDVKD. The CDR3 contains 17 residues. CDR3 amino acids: CATSDIGQDLSYNEQFF. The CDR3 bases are TGTGCCACCAGTGACATTGGACAGGACCTCTCCTACAATGAGCAGTTCTTC.

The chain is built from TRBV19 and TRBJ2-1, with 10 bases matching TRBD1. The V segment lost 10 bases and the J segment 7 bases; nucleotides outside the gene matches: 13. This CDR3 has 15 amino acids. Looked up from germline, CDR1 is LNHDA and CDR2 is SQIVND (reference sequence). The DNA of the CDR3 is TGTGCCACTGCCCCCGGGACAGGGGATACAAATGAGCAGTTCTTC. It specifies CATAPGTGDTNEQFF.

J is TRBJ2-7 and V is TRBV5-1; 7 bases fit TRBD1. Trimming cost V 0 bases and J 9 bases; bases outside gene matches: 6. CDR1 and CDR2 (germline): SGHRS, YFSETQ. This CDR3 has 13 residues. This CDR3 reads CASSLGRGQVQYF. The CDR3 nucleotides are TGCGCCAGCAGCTTGGGAAGGGGGCAGGTGCAGTACTTC.

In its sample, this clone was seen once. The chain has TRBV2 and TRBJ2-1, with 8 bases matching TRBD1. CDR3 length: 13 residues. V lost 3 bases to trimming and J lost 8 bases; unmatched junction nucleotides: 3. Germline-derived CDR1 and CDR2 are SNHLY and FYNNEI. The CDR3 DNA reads TGTGCCAGCAGTGATCAGGGGGCTGATGAGCAGTTCTTC. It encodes CASSDQGADEQFF. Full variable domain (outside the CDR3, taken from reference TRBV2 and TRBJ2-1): EPEVTQTPSHQVTQMGQEVILRCVPISNHLYFYWYRQILGQKVEFLVSFYNNEISEKSEIFDDQFSVERPDGSNFTLKIRSTKLEDSAMYFCASSDQGADEQFFGPGTRLTVL.

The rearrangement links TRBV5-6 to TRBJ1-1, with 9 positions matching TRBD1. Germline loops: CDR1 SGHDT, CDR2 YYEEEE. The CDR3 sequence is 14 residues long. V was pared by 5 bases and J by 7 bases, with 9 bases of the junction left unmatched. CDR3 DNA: TGTGCCAGCAGGCCACAGGGGGCCCGAGTTGAAGCTTTCTTT. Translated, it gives CASRPQGARVEAFF.

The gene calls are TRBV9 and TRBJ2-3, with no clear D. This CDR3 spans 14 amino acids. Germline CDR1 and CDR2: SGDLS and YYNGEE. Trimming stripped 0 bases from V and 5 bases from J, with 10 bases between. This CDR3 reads CASSVVALRDTQYF. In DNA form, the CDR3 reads TGTGCCAGCAGCGTAGTTGCGTTGAGAGATACGCAGTATTTT.

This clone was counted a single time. The CDR3 bases are TGCGCCAGCAGCCAAGAGGCTAGCGGGGGCAATGAGCAGTTCTTC. This sequence encodes CASSQEASGGNEQFF. V is TRBV4-1 and J is TRBJ2-1; 10 nucleotides align to TRBD2. Germline-derived CDR1 and CDR2 are MGHRA and YSYEKL. J was trimmed by 6 bases and V by 0 bases; bases with no gene match: 2. The CDR3 sequence is 15 residues long.

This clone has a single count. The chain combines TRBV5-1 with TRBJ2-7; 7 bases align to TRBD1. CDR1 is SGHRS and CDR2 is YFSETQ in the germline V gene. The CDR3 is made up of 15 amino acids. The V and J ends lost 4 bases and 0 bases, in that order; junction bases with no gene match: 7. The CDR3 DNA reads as TGCGCCAGCAGCCAGACAGGGAGTCCCTCCTACGAGCAGTACTTC. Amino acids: CASSQTGSPSYEQYF.

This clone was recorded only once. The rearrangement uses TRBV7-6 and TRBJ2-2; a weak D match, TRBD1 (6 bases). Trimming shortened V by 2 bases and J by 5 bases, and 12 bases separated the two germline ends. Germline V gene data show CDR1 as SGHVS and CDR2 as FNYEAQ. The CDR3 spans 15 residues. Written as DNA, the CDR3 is TGTGCCAGCAGCTTAAGAGGACAGCTTACCGGGGAGCTGTTTTTT. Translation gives CASSLRGQLTGELFF.

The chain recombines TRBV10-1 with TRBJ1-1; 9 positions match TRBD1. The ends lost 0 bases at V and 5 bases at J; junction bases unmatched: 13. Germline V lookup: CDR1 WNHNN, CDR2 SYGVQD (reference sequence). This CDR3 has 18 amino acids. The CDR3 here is CASSESCCRDRVGTEAFF. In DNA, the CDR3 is TGCGCCAGCAGTGAGTCGTGTTGCCGGGACAGGGTAGGGACTGAAGCTTTCTTT.

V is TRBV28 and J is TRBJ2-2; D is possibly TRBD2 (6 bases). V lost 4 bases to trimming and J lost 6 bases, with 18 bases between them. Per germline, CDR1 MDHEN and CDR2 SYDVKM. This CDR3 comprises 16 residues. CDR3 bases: TGTGCCAGCAGTTCTATAGGGACTCCGGGGGCCGGGGAGCTGTTTTTT. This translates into CASSSIGTPGAGELFF.

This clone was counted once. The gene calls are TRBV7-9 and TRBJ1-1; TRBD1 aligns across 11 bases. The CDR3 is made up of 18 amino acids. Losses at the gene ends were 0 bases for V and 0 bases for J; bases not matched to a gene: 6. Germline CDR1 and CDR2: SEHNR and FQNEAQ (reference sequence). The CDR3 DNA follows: TGTGCCAGCAGCTTAGCCTCGGGACAGGGGGTGATGAACACTGAAGCTTTCTTT. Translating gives CASSLASGQGVMNTEAFF.

The CDR3 region has the DNA TGTGCCAGCAGCCTCGACAGGGATGAGACCCAGTACTTC. As protein: CASSLDRDETQYF. The chain has TRBV7-3 and TRBJ2-5, with 7 positions matching TRBD1. The V and J ends lost 5 bases and 5 bases, in that order; junction bases with no gene match: 5. CDR3 length equals 13 residues. Germline CDR1 is SGHTA and CDR2 is FQGTGA.